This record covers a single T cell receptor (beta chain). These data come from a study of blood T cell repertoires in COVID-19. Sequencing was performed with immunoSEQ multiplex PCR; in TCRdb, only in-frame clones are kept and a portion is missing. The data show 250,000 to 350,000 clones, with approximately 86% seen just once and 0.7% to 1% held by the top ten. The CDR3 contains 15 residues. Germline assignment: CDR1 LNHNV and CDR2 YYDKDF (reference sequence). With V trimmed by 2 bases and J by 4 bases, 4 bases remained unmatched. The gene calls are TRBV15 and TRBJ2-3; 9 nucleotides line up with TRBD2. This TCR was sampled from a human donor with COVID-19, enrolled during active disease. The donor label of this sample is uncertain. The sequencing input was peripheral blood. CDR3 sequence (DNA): TGTGCCACCAGCAGAAGGACTAGCGCCGCAGATACGCAGTATTTT. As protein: CATSRRTSAADTQYF.